These 26 T cell receptor beta chains share one sample of origin, sequenced in a study of technical replicates of blood from several donors. Assay: immunoSEQ multiplex PCR; the TCRdb copy retains only in-frame clones and omits some. This table holds tens of thousands of clones, around nine tenths found once. Input material: PBMCs. The receptors come from a human donor in good health. Some clones in this sample may be carry-over from other donors' samples.

The rearrangement uses TRBV10-2 and TRBJ1-4, with no clear D. Germline V gene data show CDR1 as WSHSY and CDR2 as SAAADI. Trimming stripped 0 bases from V and 0 bases from J, with 17 bases between. The CDR3 loop spans 19 amino acids. The CDR3 loop reads CASSESSFIGVTTNEKLFF. The CDR3, as DNA: TGCGCCAGCAGTGAGTCGAGTTTTATAGGAGTTACAACTAATGAAAAACTGTTTTTT.

V is TRBV6-4 and J is TRBJ2-2; D ambiguous. The germline V gene encodes CDR1 MRHNA and CDR2 SNTAGT. The CDR3 extends over 13 amino acids. Trimming stripped 2 bases from V and 5 bases from J, with 6 bases between. The CDR3 is CASSDERTGELFF. The CDR3 DNA sequence: TGTGCCAGCAGTGACGAGAGGACCGGGGAGCTGTTTTTT.

This clone occurred once. This rearrangement joins TRBV11-1 to TRBJ2-7; 9 positions agree with TRBD1. J was trimmed by 2 bases and V by 1 base; bases with no gene match: 0. Germline CDR1 reads SGHAT; CDR2 reads FQDESV (reference sequence). The length of the CDR3 is 14 residues. The CDR3 sequence: CASSLGQGAYEQYF. The DNA of the CDR3 is TGTGCCAGCAGCTTAGGACAGGGGGCCTACGAGCAGTACTTC.

This clone was seen more than once but under ten times. The chain has TRBV5-1 and TRBJ1-1, with D perhaps TRBD1 (5 bases). V was cut by 0 bases and J by 5 bases, with 11 bases left in between. CDR3 length equals 14 residues. Germline V gene data show CDR1 as SGHRS and CDR2 as YFSETQ. The CDR3 bases are TGCGCCAGCAGCTTGGACGGGGAGGGGACTGAAGCTTTCTTT. Translated: CASSLDGEGTEAFF. The full variable domain, rest sourced from reference TRBV5-1 and TRBJ1-1, is KAGVTQTPRYLIKTRGQQVTLSCSPISGHRSVSWYQQTPGQGLQFLFEYFSETQRNKGNFPGRFSGRQFSNSRSEMNVSTLELGDSALYLCASSLDGEGTEAFFGQGTRLTVV.

The chain is built from TRBV19 and TRBJ1-5; TRBD1 might be the D (5 bases). The CDR3 runs to 16 residues. The V and J ends lost 1 base and 1 base respectively, with 11 bases between them. Germline-derived CDR1 and CDR2 are LNHDA and SQIVND (reference sequence). The CDR3 spells CASSIASTASNQPQHF. CDR3 DNA sequence: TGTGCCAGTAGTATAGCCTCGACAGCGAGCAATCAGCCCCAGCATTTT. Full variable domain (remainder filled in from reference TRBV19 and TRBJ1-5): DGGITQSPKYLFRKEGQNVTLSCEQNLNHDAMYWYRQDPGQGLRLIYYSQIVNDFQKGDIAEGYSVSREKKESFPLTVTSAQKNPTAFYLCASSIASTASNQPQHFGDGTRLSIL.

This clone showed up just once. The rearrangement joins TRBV30 to TRBJ2-6; TRBD2 might be the D (5 bases). Trimming took 8 bases from V and 2 from J, leaving 16 bases between them. CDR1 and CDR2 (germline): GTSNPN, SVGIG (reference sequence). This CDR3 comprises 15 residues. CDR3 in DNA: TGTGCCATAACCTCCGGAGGAACTGGGGCCAACGTCCTGACTTTC. It translates to CAITSGGTGANVLTF.

The chain carries TRBV11-3 and TRBJ2-1; 11 positions agree with TRBD2. From germline, CDR1 is SGHNT and CDR2 YENEEA. The CDR3 contains 18 residues. Trimming removed 3 bases from V and 5 bases from J; junction bases left unmatched: 12. This CDR3 is CASSLGIIAGGPHNEQFF. In nucleotides, the CDR3 is TGTGCCAGCAGCTTGGGGATCATAGCGGGGGGGCCTCACAATGAGCAGTTCTTC.

The rearrangement uses TRBV5-5 and TRBJ2-5; D may be TRBD2 (5 bases). The CDR3 loop spans 15 amino acids. Between the trimmed V and J ends, which lost 0 bases and 4 bases, there was a span of 13 bases. Germline lookup yields CDR1 SGHKS and CDR2 YYEKEE (reference sequence). The CDR3 DNA follows: TGTGCCAGCAGCTTGGAAGGGAGAGCCTTAGAGACCCAGTACTTC. Amino acid sequence: CASSLEGRALETQYF.

This clone was seen just once. This chain links TRBV4-2 with TRBJ2-7; possibly TRBD2 for D (5 bases). This CDR3 contains 14 residues. V lost 0 bases and J 4 bases, leaving 10 bases between the germline ends. Germline V gives CDR1 LGHNA, CDR2 YNFKEQ. The DNA of the CDR3 is TGTGCCAGCAGCCAAGAGGCGGAGGCATACGAGCAGTACTTC. Translation gives CASSQEAEAYEQYF.

The chain combines TRBV6-1 with TRBJ2-7, with 9 nucleotides matching TRBD1. Germline V CDR1 and CDR2: MNHNS, SASEGT. After removal of 7 bases from V and 3 bases from J, the junction contained 10 bases not matched to a gene. The CDR3 sequence is 15 residues long. Written as DNA, the CDR3 is TGTGCCAGCATCGACCCGGGACAGGGATTCTACGAGCAGTACTTC. This codes for CASIDPGQGFYEQYF.

This clone was counted only a few times. The J gene is TRBJ2-2, the V gene TRBV6-1; 7 nucleotides agree with TRBD2. With 4 bases clipped from V and 1 base from J, the junction kept 12 bases outside the gene matches. Germline values: CDR1 MNHNS, CDR2 SASEGT. The CDR3 runs to 18 residues. The CDR3 DNA reads as TGTGCCAGCAGTGGGGGGGTGTGGCTAGCGGAGAACACCGGGGAGCTGTTTTTT. This encodes CASSGGVWLAENTGELFF.

The chain employs TRBV5-4 and TRBJ2-3; D not certain. The V end lost 3 bases, the J end lost 0 bases, and 8 bases lay between the germline ends. The V gene's germline CDR1 is SGHNT and CDR2 YYREEE (reference sequence). This CDR3 comprises 14 residues. The CDR3 bases are TGTGCCAGCAGCTCGAGTCCTAGCACAGATACGCAGTATTTT. Its protein product is CASSSSPSTDTQYF.

The rearrangement links TRBV5-5 to TRBJ1-2; tentative D call: TRBD1 (6 bases). The CDR3 is 14 residues long. Germline assignment: CDR1 SGHKS and CDR2 YYEKEE (reference sequence). V was pared by 6 bases and J by 4 bases, with 16 bases between. CDR3 loop: CASTQGGVFYGYTF. The CDR3 DNA follows: TGTGCCAGCACCCAAGGGGGTGTTTTCTATGGCTACACCTTC.

The rearrangement links TRBV7-9 to TRBJ2-5; unclear D gene. Trimming removed 4 bases from V and 7 bases from J, with 13 bases in between. This CDR3 has 13 residues. Germline CDR1 SEHNR, CDR2 FQNEAQ (reference sequence). The CDR3 protein is CASSSGTPRTQYF. In DNA, the CDR3 is TGTGCCAGCAGCTCTGGCACACCCCGGACCCAGTACTTC.

The CDR3 loop is CASSETGTGGFGVKQYF. CDR3 coding DNA: TGTGCCAGCAGCGAGACCGGGACAGGGGGCTTCGGGGTAAAGCAGTACTTC. V gene TRBV7-9 combines with J gene TRBJ2-7; TRBD1 matches at 12 bases. The length of the CDR3 is 17 residues. Trimming cost V 5 bases and J 8 bases; bases outside gene matches: 16. From germline, CDR1 is SEHNR and CDR2 FQNEAQ (reference sequence). Together with reference TRBV7-9 and TRBJ2-7, the CDR3 gives the full variable domain: DTGVSQNPRHKITKRGQNVTFRCDPISEHNRLYWYRQTLGQGPEFLTYFQNEAQLEKSRLLSDRFSAERPKGSFSTLEIQRTEQGDSAMYLCASSETGTGGFGVKQYFGPGTRLTVT.

With regard to this clone: The junction departs from germline at one end; a sequencing error may be responsible. This chain uses TRBV6-1 with TRBJ2-5; D might be TRBD1 (6 bases). This CDR3 has 12 amino acids. CDR1 and CDR2 from the germline V gene are MNHNS and SASEGT. The CDR3 sequence is CASGDRRETQYF. The CDR3 DNA is TGTGCCAGCGGTGACAGGAGGGAGACCCAGTACTTC.

The chain is built from TRBV19 and TRBJ1-1; TRBD1 matches at 12 bases. V was clipped by 6 bases and J by 3 bases; unmatched bases: 2. The CDR3 totals 14 residues. In germline, CDR1 is LNHDA, CDR2 SQIVND (reference sequence). The CDR3 spells CASSGDRGHTEAFF. Here the CDR3 DNA reads TGTGCCAGTAGCGGGGACAGGGGGCACACTGAAGCTTTCTTT.

The J gene is TRBJ2-7, the V gene TRBV4-2; maybe TRBD1 (6 bases). V gave up 0 bases and J gave up 6 bases, with 15 bases separating them. The germline gives CDR1 LGHNA, CDR2 YNFKEQ. This CDR3 spans 15 amino acids. The CDR3 region is CASSQERRVQGEQYF. For the CDR3, the DNA is TGTGCCAGCAGCCAAGAAAGAAGGGTACAGGGCGAGCAGTACTTC.

By proportion, this clone is medium-sized. Here the CDR3 reads CASSQDRAAGGEAFF. CDR3 DNA sequence: TGCGCCAGCAGCCAAGATCGCGCGGCAGGGGGTGAAGCTTTCTTT. The J gene is TRBJ1-1, the V gene TRBV4-3, with 7 bases fitting TRBD1. Germline-derived CDR1 and CDR2 are LGHNA and YSLEER. CDR3 length equals 15 residues. V lost 0 bases to trimming and J lost 7 bases; unmatched junction nucleotides: 8.

The chain links TRBV4-3 to TRBJ2-3; 9 bases are a match to TRBD2. Trimming at V came to 2 bases and at J to 1 base, leaving 1 base not matched to a gene. CDR1 LGHNA and CDR2 YSLEER come from the germline V gene. This CDR3 is built from 15 residues. The CDR3 spells CASSQRLAGTDTQYF. CDR3 nucleotide sequence: TGCGCCAGCAGCCAAAGACTAGCGGGCACAGATACGCAGTATTTT.

This clone was seen once. This rearrangement joins TRBV7-2 to TRBJ1-3; tentative D call: TRBD1 (6 bases). The CDR3 totals 15 residues. From germline, CDR1 is SGHTA and CDR2 FQGNSA. V shed 6 bases and J shed 0 bases, with 12 bases lying between them. CDR3 coding DNA: TGTGCCAGCAGGATTGGGACAAACTCTGGAAACACCATATATTTT. Translated, it gives CASRIGTNSGNTIYF. Together with reference TRBV7-2 and TRBJ1-3, the CDR3 gives the full variable domain: GAGVSQSPSNKVTEKGKDVELRCDPISGHTALYWYRQSLGQGLEFLIYFQGNSAPDKSGLPSDRFSAERTGGSVSTLTIQRTQQEDSAVYLCASRIGTNSGNTIYFGEGSWLTVV.

Only a few counts were recorded for this clone. This sample also contains other DNA sequences that code for the same CDR3. The chain combines TRBV5-6 with TRBJ2-2; D is undetermined. CDR3 size: 15 residues. Trimming stripped 1 base from V and 2 bases from J, with 9 bases between. Germline V gene lookup returns CDR1 SGHDT and CDR2 YYEEEE. CDR3 in DNA: TGTGCCAGCAGCTTGTGGGCAGCTAACACCGGGGAGCTGTTTTTT. Translation gives CASSLWAANTGELFF.

The rearrangement uses TRBV2 and TRBJ2-1; no definite D call. The CDR3 loop spans 12 amino acids. The germline V gene encodes CDR1 SNHLY and CDR2 FYNNEI. The germline V and J ends were trimmed by 4 bases and 6 bases, with 7 bases remaining between them. The CDR3 region is CASSVPGNEQFF. The CDR3 nucleotides are TGTGCCAGCAGTGTGCCCGGCAATGAGCAGTTCTTC.

A word on this clone: Because the CDR3's place on the DNA is in doubt, the DNA is left out and the CDR3 is given as listed by TCRdb. This chain uses TRBV5-8 with TRBJ2-2; the table's D call, TRBD2, has no DNA check behind it. Both ends counted, the CDR3 spans 19 residues. CDR1 is SGHTS, CDR2 YDEGEE, per germline. The CDR3 here is CASSSPRSGGAFGAGELFF.

This chain joins TRBV7-2 and TRBJ1-1; D remains ambiguous. Trimming shortened V by 1 base and J by 5 bases, and 8 bases separated the two germline ends. The length of the CDR3 is 13 residues. The germline V gene has CDR1 SGHTA and CDR2 FQGNSA. The CDR3 bases are TGTGCCAGCAGCTTAGAACCGAGGACTGAAGCTTTCTTT. It yields the protein CASSLEPRTEAFF.

A single count supports this clone. The CDR3 sequence is CSAADTDTQYF. The CDR3 coding sequence is TGCAGTGCGGCTGACACAGATACGCAGTATTTT. This chain joins TRBV20-1 and TRBJ2-3; D is unclear. The CDR3 has 11 amino acids. Trimming pared 6 bases from V and 2 bases from J, leaving 6 bases between. Per the germline V gene, CDR1 is DFQATT and CDR2 is SNEGSKA (reference sequence).